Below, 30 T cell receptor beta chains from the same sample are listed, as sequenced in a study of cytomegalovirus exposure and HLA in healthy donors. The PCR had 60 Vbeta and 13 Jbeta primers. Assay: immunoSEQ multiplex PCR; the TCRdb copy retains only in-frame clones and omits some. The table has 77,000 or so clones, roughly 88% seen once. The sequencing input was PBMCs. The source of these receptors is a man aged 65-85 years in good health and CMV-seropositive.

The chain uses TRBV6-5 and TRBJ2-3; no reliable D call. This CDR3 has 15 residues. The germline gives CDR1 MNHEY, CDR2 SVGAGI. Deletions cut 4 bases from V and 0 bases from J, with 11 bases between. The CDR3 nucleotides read TGTGCCAGCAGTTCCCCAGACTTTAGCACAGATACGCAGTATTTT. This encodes CASSSPDFSTDTQYF.

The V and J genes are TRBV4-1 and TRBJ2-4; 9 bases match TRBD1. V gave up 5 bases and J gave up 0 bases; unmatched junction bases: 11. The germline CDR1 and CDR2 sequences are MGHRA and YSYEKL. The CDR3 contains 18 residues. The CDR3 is CASSKADRGEIAKNIQYF. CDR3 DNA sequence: TGCGCCAGCAGCAAAGCAGACAGGGGGGAAATAGCCAAAAACATTCAGTACTTC.

As DNA, the CDR3 is TGTGCCAGCTCCCGAGCGGGAGGGGTCGGGAATGAGCAGTTCTTC. Translating gives CASSRAGGVGNEQFF. The chain combines TRBV7-9 with TRBJ2-1, with 10 bases lining up with TRBD2. Germline V CDR1 and CDR2: SEHNR, FQNEAQ (reference sequence). This CDR3 has 15 amino acids. Trimming took 8 bases from V and 7 from J; bases not matched to a gene: 11.

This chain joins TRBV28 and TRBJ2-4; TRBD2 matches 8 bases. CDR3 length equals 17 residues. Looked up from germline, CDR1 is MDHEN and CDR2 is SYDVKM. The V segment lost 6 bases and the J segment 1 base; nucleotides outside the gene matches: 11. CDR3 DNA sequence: TGTGCCAGCAGCAGTGGCTCGGGAGGGTATGCCAAAAACATTCAGTACTTC. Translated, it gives CASSSGSGGYAKNIQYF.

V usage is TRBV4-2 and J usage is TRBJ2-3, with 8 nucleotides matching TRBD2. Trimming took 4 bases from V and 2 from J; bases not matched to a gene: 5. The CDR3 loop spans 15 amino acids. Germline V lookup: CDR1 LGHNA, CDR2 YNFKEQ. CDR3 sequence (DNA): TGTGCCAGCAGCCCCGCTAGCGGGCTCACAGATACGCAGTATTTT. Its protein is CASSPASGLTDTQYF.

This CDR3 reads CASSLRTGGEGETQYF. The CDR3 DNA is TGTGCCAGCAGCCTCCGGACAGGGGGAGAGGGGGAGACCCAGTACTTC. The rearrangement links TRBV7-6 to TRBJ2-5, with 10 bases aligning to TRBD1. With 5 bases clipped from V and 5 bases from J, the junction kept 11 bases outside the gene matches. From germline, CDR1 is SGHVS and CDR2 FNYEAQ. The CDR3 spans 16 residues.

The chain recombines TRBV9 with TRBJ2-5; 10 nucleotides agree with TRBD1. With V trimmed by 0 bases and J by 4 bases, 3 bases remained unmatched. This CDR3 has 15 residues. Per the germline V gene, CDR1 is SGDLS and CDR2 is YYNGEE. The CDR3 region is CASSVVTGGLETQYF. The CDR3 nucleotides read TGTGCCAGCAGCGTAGTGACAGGGGGCCTAGAGACCCAGTACTTC.

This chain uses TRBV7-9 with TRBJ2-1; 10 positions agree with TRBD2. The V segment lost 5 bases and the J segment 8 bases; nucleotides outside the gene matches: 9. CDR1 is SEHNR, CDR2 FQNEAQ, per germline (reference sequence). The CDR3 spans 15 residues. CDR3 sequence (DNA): TGTGCCAGCAGCCCAATAGCGGGAGGTACCGATGAGCAGTTCTTC. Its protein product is CASSPIAGGTDEQFF. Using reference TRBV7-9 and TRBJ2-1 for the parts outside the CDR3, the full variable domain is DTGVSQNPRHKITKRGQNVTFRCDPISEHNRLYWYRQTLGQGPEFLTYFQNEAQLEKSRLLSDRFSAERPKGSFSTLEIQRTEQGDSAMYLCASSPIAGGTDEQFFGPGTRLTVL.

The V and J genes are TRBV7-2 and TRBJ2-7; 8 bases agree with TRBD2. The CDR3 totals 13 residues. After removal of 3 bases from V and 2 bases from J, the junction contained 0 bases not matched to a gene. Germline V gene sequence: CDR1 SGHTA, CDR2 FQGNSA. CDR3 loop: CASSFGGAYEQYF. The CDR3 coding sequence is TGTGCCAGCAGCTTCGGGGGGGCCTACGAGCAGTACTTC. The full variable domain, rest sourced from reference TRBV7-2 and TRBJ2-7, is GAGVSQSPSNKVTEKGKDVELRCDPISGHTALYWYRQSLGQGLEFLIYFQGNSAPDKSGLPSDRFSAERTGGSVSTLTIQRTQQEDSAVYLCASSFGGAYEQYFGPGTRLTVT.

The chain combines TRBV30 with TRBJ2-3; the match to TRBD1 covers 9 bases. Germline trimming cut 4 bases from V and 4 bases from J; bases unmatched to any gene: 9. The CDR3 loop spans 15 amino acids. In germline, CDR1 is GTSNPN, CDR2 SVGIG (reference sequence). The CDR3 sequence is CAWTGTGLGADTQYF. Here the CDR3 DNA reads TGTGCCTGGACTGGGACAGGGCTAGGGGCAGATACGCAGTATTTT.

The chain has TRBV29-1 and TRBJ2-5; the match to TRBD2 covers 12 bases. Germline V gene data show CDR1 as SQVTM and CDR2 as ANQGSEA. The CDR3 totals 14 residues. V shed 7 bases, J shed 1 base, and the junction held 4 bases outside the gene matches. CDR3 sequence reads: CSGETSGGQETQYF. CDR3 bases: TGCAGCGGCGAGACTAGCGGGGGCCAAGAGACCCAGTACTTC.

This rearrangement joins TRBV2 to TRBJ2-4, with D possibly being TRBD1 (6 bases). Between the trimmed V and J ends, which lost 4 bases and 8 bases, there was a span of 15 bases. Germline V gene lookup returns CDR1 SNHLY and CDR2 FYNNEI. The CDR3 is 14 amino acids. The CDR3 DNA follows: TGTGCCAGCAGTGGAACAGGGTACGGTGACATTCAGTACTTC. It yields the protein CASSGTGYGDIQYF.

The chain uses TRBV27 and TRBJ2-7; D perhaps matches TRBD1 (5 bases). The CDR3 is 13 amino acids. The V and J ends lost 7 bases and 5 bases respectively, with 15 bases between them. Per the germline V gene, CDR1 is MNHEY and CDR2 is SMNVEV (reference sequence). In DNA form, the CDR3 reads TGTGCCAGCATGGGCAGGGTTGACCACGAGCAGTACTTC. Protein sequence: CASMGRVDHEQYF.

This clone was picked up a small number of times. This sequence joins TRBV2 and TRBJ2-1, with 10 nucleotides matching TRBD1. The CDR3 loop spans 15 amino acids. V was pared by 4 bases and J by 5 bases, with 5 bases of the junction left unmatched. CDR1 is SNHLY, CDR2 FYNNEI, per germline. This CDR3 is CASSVGTGANNEQFF. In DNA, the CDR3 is TGTGCCAGCAGTGTTGGGACAGGGGCAAACAATGAGCAGTTCTTC.

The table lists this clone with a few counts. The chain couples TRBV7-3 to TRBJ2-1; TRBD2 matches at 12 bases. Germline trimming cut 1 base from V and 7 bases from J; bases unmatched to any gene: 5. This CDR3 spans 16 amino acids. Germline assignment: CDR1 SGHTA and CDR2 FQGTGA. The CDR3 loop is CASSLSSLAGGNEQFF. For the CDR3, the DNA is TGTGCCAGCAGCTTAAGTAGCCTAGCGGGAGGGAATGAGCAGTTCTTC. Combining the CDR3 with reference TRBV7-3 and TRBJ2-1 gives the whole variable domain GAGVSQTPSNKVTEKGKYVELRCDPISGHTALYWYRQSLGQGPEFLIYFQGTGAADDSGLPNDRFFAVRPEGSVSTLKIQRTERGDSAVYLCASSLSSLAGGNEQFFGPGTRLTVL.

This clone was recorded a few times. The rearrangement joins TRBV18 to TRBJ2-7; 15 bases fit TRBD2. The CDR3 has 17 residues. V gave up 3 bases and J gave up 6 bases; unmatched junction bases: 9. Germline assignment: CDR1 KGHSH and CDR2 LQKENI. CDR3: CASSPDPGLAGGGEQYF. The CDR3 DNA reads TGTGCCAGCTCACCTGACCCGGGACTAGCGGGAGGAGGCGAGCAGTACTTC.

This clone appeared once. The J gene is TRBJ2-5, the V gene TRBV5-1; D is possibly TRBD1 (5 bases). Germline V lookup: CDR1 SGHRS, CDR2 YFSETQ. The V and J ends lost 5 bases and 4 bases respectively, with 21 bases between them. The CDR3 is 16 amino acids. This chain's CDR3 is CASSPGQGRPGETQYF. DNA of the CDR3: TGCGCCAGCAGTCCAGGGCAGGGCCGGCCAGGAGAGACCCAGTACTTC. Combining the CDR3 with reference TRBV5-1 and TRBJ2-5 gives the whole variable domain KAGVTQTPRYLIKTRGQQVTLSCSPISGHRSVSWYQQTPGQGLQFLFEYFSETQRNKGNFPGRFSGRQFSNSRSEMNVSTLELGDSALYLCASSPGQGRPGETQYFGPGTRLLVL.

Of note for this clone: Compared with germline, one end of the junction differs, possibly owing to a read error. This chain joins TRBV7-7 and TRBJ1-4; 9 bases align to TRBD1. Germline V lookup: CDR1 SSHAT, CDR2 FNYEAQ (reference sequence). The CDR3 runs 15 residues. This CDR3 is CASSPTGGRGEKLFF. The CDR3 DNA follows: TGTGCTAGCAGCCCGACAGGGGGGAGAGGTGAAAAACTGTTTTTT.

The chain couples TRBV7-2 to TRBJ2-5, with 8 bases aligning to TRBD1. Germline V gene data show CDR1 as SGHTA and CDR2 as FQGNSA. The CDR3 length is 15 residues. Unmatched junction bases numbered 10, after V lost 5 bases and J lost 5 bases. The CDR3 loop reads CASSRGGRGPETQYF. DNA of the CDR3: TGTGCCAGCAGCCGAGGGGGCAGGGGGCCTGAGACCCAGTACTTC.

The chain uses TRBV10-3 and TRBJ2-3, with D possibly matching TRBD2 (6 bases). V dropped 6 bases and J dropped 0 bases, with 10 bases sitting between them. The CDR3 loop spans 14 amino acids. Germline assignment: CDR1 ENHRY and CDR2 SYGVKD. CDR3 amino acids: CAIRPGTSTDTQYF. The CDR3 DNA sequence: TGTGCCATCAGACCCGGGACTAGCACAGATACGCAGTATTTT.

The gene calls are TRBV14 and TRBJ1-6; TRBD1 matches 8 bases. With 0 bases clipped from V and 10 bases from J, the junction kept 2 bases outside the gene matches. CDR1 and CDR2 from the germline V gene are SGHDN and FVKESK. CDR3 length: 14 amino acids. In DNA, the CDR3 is TGTGCCAGCAGCCAAGAGCCAGGGGGCTCACCCCTCCACTTT. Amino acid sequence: CASSQEPGGSPLHF. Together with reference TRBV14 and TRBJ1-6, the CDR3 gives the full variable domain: EAGVTQFPSHSVIEKGQTVTLRCDPISGHDNLYWYRRVMGKEIKFLLHFVKESKQDESGMPNNRFLAERTGGTYSTLKVQPAELEDSGVYFCASSQEPGGSPLHFGNGTRLTVT.

The CDR3 DNA reads as TGCGCCAGCAGCCAAGATCCGGGTATGAACACTGAAGCTTTCTTT. This sequence encodes CASSQDPGMNTEAFF. J is TRBJ1-1 and V is TRBV4-3, with D unclear. Trimming shortened V by 0 bases and J by 0 bases, and 8 bases separated the two germline ends. Germline values: CDR1 LGHNA, CDR2 YSLEER. The length of the CDR3 is 15 residues.

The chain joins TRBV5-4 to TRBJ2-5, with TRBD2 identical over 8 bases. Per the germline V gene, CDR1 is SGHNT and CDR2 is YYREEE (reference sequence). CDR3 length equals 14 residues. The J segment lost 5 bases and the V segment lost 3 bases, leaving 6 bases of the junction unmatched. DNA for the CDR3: TGTGCCAGCAGCTCGGGACTAGGAATCGAGACCCAGTACTTC. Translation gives CASSSGLGIETQYF.

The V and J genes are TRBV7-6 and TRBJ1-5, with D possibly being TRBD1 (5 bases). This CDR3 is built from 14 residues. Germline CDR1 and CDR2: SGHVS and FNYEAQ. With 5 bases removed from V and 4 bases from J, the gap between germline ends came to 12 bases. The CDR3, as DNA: TGTGCCAGCAGCCCTAGACAGACAAATCAGCCCCAGCATTTT. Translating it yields CASSPRQTNQPQHF.

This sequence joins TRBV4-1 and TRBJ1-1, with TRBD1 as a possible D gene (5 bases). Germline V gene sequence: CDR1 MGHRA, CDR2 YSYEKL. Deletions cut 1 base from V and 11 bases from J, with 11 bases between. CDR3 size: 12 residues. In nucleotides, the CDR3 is TGCGCCAGCAGCCAAGGGGGCAGGGTTGCTTTCTTT. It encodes CASSQGGRVAFF.

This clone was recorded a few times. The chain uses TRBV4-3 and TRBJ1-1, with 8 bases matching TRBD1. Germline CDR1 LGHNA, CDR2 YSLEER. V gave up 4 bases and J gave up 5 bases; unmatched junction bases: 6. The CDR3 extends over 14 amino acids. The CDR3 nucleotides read TGCGCCAGCAGCCCCGGACAGGGAGGGACTGAAGCTTTCTTT. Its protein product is CASSPGQGGTEAFF.

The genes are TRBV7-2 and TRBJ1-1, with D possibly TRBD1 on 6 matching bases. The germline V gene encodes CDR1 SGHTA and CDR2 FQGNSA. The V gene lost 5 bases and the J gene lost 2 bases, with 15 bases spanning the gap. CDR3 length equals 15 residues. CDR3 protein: CASSPPRDINTEAFF. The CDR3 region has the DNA TGTGCCAGCAGCCCTCCCCGGGACATTAACACTGAAGCTTTCTTT.

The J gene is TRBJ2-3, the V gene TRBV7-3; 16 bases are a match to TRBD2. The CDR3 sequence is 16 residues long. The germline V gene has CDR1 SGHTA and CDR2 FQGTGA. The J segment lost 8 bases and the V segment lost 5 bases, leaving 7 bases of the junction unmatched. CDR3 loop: CASSLGLAGGPGTQYF. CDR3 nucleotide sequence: TGTGCCAGCAGCCTGGGACTAGCGGGGGGGCCGGGTACGCAGTATTTT.

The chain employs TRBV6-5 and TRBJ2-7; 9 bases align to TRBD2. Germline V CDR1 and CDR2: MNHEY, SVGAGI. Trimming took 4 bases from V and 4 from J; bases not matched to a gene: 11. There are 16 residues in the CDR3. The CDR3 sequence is CASSSSGLAKGYEQYF. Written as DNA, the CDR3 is TGTGCCAGCAGTTCCTCAGGACTAGCGAAAGGGTACGAGCAGTACTTC.

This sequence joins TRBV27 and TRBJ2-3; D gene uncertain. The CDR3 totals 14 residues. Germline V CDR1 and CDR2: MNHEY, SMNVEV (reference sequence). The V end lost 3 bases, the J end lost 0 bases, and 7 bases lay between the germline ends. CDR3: CASSFHQSTDTQYF. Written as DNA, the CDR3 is TGTGCCAGCAGTTTTCACCAGAGCACAGATACGCAGTATTTT.